A single sample gave rise to the 32 T cell receptor beta chains below, sequenced in a study of CXCR3-negative and CXCR3-positive naive CD8 T cells. The authors prepared UMI-labeled TRB cDNA libraries by 5' RACE. TCRdb re-called the 5' RACE reads, yielding one record per CDR3 amino acid sequence without DNA. This sample contains 70,000 to 95,000 distinct CDR3 sequences. Sample: naive CXCR3- CD8+ T cells from blood. The subset here: CD45RO-CCR7+CD27+CD95- naive CD8+ T cells lacking CXCR3 (TNR3-). The receptors originated from a human donor in good health. Some clones in this sample may be carry-over from other donors' samples.

This sequence joins TRBV20-1 and TRBJ1-4; the D call from TCRdb, TRBD1, cannot be confirmed without DNA. Germline assignment: CDR1 DFQATT and CDR2 SNEGSKA (reference sequence). The CDR3 spans 14 residues. The CDR3 is CSAGSGDPNEKLFF.

This chain joins TRBV20-1 and TRBJ2-7; TCRdb reports TRBD1, a call that lacks DNA to check it against. Germline V gene lookup returns CDR1 DFQATT and CDR2 SNEGSKA (reference sequence). This CDR3 contains 17 residues. The CDR3 protein is CSARDSGPLSPSYEQYF.

The chain joins TRBV20-1 to TRBJ2-7; checking the TCRdb D call of TRBD1 is not possible without DNA. Germline CDR1 reads DFQATT; CDR2 reads SNEGSKA (reference sequence). CDR3 length: 16 residues. The CDR3 is CSASGGTVDPRLEQYF.

The J gene is TRBJ1-4, the V gene TRBV12-3 or TRBV12-4. This CDR3 has 15 amino acids. CDR3 region: CASSFAPAANEKLFF.

This rearrangement joins TRBV7-9 to TRBJ2-5; TCRdb names TRBD1, which stays unverified in the absence of DNA. The germline V gene has CDR1 SEHNR and CDR2 FQNEAQ (reference sequence). The CDR3 contains 14 residues. The CDR3 protein is CASGDSRVQETQYF.

This chain uses TRBV7-6 with TRBJ1-4. Germline loops: CDR1 SGHVS, CDR2 FNYEAQ. CDR3 length: 18 amino acids. CDR3 residues: CASSLRLGSAATNEKLFF.

V and J are TRBV9 and TRBJ2-7; no DNA is available, so the TRBD1 call from TCRdb remains unchecked. This CDR3 is built from 15 residues. Germline assignment: CDR1 SGDLS and CDR2 YYNGEE. CDR3 in amino acids: CASSVGGGPPYEQYF.

The chain employs TRBV9 and TRBJ1-5; the TCRdb D gene call, TRBD1, has no DNA to confirm it. Per the germline V gene, CDR1 is SGDLS and CDR2 is YYNGEE. The CDR3 is 13 residues long. The CDR3 loop reads CASSVEGGQPQHF.

The chain recombines TRBV6-1 with TRBJ2-3; TCRdb selects TRBD2, and the lack of DNA leaves this call unchecked. There are 13 residues in the CDR3. Germline V CDR1 and CDR2: MNHNS, SASEGT. CDR3 protein: CASSEFTSPAQYF.

The rearrangement links TRBV7-2 to TRBJ2-3. This CDR3 contains 13 residues. Germline lookup yields CDR1 SGHTA and CDR2 FQGNSA. The CDR3 spells CASSSKSADTQYF.

CDR3 amino acids: CSATHSGNTIYF. V and J are TRBV29-1 and TRBJ1-3. This CDR3 is 12 amino acids long. CDR1 and CDR2 from the germline V gene are SQVTM and ANQGSEA.

The genes are TRBV28 and TRBJ2-7; TCRdb picks TRBD2, but there is no DNA to check that call. The CDR3 runs to 16 residues. From germline, CDR1 is MDHEN and CDR2 SYDVKM. The CDR3 sequence: CASSTISSGYPYEQYF.

This chain joins TRBV15 and TRBJ1-4; TCRdb's assignment of TRBD1 cannot be checked, as there is no DNA. CDR3 length: 15 residues. Germline-derived CDR1 and CDR2 are LNHNV and YYDKDF (reference sequence). This CDR3 reads CATSRVTGGHEKLFF.

This rearrangement joins TRBV29-1 to TRBJ2-7; there is no DNA to check the TCRdb D call of TRBD1. The CDR3 is 13 residues long. Per the germline V gene, CDR1 is SQVTM and CDR2 is ANQGSEA. CDR3 loop: CSALQGESYEQYF.

The chain uses TRBV14 and TRBJ2-1. Germline CDR1 reads SGHDN; CDR2 reads FVKESK. CDR3 size: 14 residues. The CDR3: CASSQVGVYNEQFF.

The gene calls are TRBV29-1 and TRBJ1-2. This CDR3 has 15 amino acids. CDR1 SQVTM and CDR2 ANQGSEA come from the germline V gene. The CDR3 loop reads CSVEDWYSANYGYTF.

The rearrangement uses TRBV7-9 and TRBJ1-2; TCRdb lists TRBD1, though no DNA is available to test this call. This CDR3 has 11 amino acids. Germline assignment: CDR1 SEHNR and CDR2 FQNEAQ (reference sequence). CDR3 region: CASSTDRSYTF. The full variable domain, in which reference TRBV7-9 and TRBJ1-2 provide the parts outside the CDR3, is DTGVSQNPRHKITKRGQNVTFRCDPISEHNRLYWYRQTLGQGPEFLTYFQNEAQLEKSRLLSDRFSAERPKGSFSTLEIQRTEQGDSAMYLCASSTDRSYTFGSGTRLTVV.

The chain employs TRBV20-1 and TRBJ2-7; there is no DNA to check the TCRdb D call of TRBD1. From germline, CDR1 is DFQATT and CDR2 SNEGSKA (reference sequence). This CDR3 has 12 residues. CDR3 amino acids: CSARRDRDEQYF.

The chain has TRBV7-3 and TRBJ2-1; TCRdb reports TRBD1, a call that lacks DNA to check it against. The CDR3 loop spans 14 amino acids. From germline, CDR1 is SGHTA and CDR2 FQGTGA. This CDR3 reads CASSPTGLVDEQFF.

This chain uses TRBV29-1 with TRBJ2-7; TCRdb picks TRBD1, but there is no DNA to check that call. Germline loops: CDR1 SQVTM, CDR2 ANQGSEA. The CDR3 length is 11 residues. The CDR3 spells CSVRDSYEQYF.

The V and J genes are TRBV20-1 and TRBJ1-2; TCRdb gives TRBD1 as the D gene, but with no DNA this cannot be confirmed. The CDR3 totals 13 residues. Germline CDR1 reads DFQATT; CDR2 reads SNEGSKA (reference sequence). This CDR3 is CSARDPGPYGYTF.

V is TRBV29-1 and J is TRBJ1-1; as DNA is missing, the TRBD1 call by TCRdb cannot be tested. The V gene's germline CDR1 is SQVTM and CDR2 ANQGSEA. The CDR3 consists of 13 residues. The CDR3 here is CSGWGGFNTEAFF. The whole variable domain, filled in from reference TRBV29-1 and TRBJ1-1, reads SAVISQKPSRDICQRGTSLTIQCQVDSQVTMMFWYRQQPGQSLTLIATANQGSEATYESGFVIDKFPISRPNLTFSTLTVSNMSPEDSSIYLCSGWGGFNTEAFFGQGTRLTVV.

J is TRBJ2-7 and V is TRBV6-2 or TRBV6-3; TCRdb designates TRBD2, a call that cannot be tested without DNA. Germline V CDR1 and CDR2: MNHEY, SVGEGT. This CDR3 is 12 amino acids long. The CDR3 here is CASAGLSYEQYF.

This rearrangement joins TRBV28 to TRBJ2-3; the TCRdb D gene call, TRBD1, has no DNA to confirm it. CDR1 MDHEN and CDR2 SYDVKM come from the germline V gene. The CDR3 loop spans 17 amino acids. This CDR3 is CASLHPLRGPHTDTQYF.

This chain uses TRBV6-2 or TRBV6-3 with TRBJ2-1. Germline V gene lookup returns CDR1 MNHEY and CDR2 SVGEGT. The CDR3 contains 12 residues. CDR3 in amino acids: CASSLLRNEQFF.

J is TRBJ2-5 and V is TRBV27. The CDR3 sequence is 14 residues long. Per germline, CDR1 MNHEY and CDR2 SMNVEV (reference sequence). The CDR3 here is CASSPRIGQETQYF.

The chain has TRBV25-1 and TRBJ2-1; TCRdb's D call of TRBD1 is untestable without DNA. This CDR3 has 16 amino acids. Germline V gene sequence: CDR1 MGHDK, CDR2 SYGVNS. The CDR3 loop is CASSLGVWGPEDEQFF. Based on the CDR3 plus reference TRBV25-1 and TRBJ2-1, the full variable domain is EADIYQTPRYLVIGTGKKITLECSQTMGHDKMYWYQQDPGMELHLIHYSYGVNSTEKGDLSSESTVSRIRTEHFPLTLESARPSHTSQYLCASSLGVWGPEDEQFFGPGTRLTVL.

The rearrangement joins TRBV2 to TRBJ2-3; with no DNA, the TCRdb D assignment of TRBD2 cannot be verified. CDR1 is SNHLY, CDR2 FYNNEI, per germline. CDR3 length: 18 amino acids. This CDR3 reads CARQMTDTGLKITDTQYF.

The chain recombines TRBV29-1 with TRBJ2-1; TCRdb's D call, TRBD1, is unchecked because there is no DNA. CDR1 is SQVTM, CDR2 ANQGSEA, per germline. CDR3 size: 16 residues. CDR3 region: CSVEGRDTPGNNEQFF.

V and J are TRBV15 and TRBJ2-5; TCRdb indicates TRBD2, and absent DNA this call remains unverified. CDR3 size: 17 residues. CDR1 and CDR2 (germline): LNHNV, YYDKDF (reference sequence). The CDR3 sequence is CATSNPSGGDRGETQYF.

V is TRBV28 and J is TRBJ2-7; TCRdb lists TRBD1, though no DNA is available to test this call. Germline V gives CDR1 MDHEN, CDR2 SYDVKM. This CDR3 region has 15 residues. The CDR3 here is CASSLADRPPYEQYF.

This chain joins TRBV6-5 and TRBJ2-3. Germline CDR1 is MNHEY and CDR2 is SVGAGI. The CDR3 spans 17 residues. This CDR3 reads CASSYSTEKGGTDTQYF.